These 21 T cell receptor beta chains originate from one sample sequenced in a study of blood T cells in healthy people across ages. The use of a sample-barcoded 5' primer and a J-beta primer mix characterized a second PCR of about 7 to 12 cycles. A single record per CDR3 protein comes from TCRdb applying MiXCR to the 5' RACE reads. The repertoire holds hundreds of thousands of distinct CDR3 sequences, more than 50% seen once, with roughly 26% in the top ten. Input material: blood. These TCRs come from a man aged 40-49 years in good health.

The V gene is TRBV5-5, the J gene TRBJ2-5; 9 bases are shared with TRBD1. TRBJ2-7 matches the DNA end more closely, so the J call is doubtful. The CDR3 totals 14 residues. Germline assignment: CDR1 SGHKS and CDR2 YYEKEE (reference sequence). As DNA, the CDR3 is TGTGCCAGCAGTTATCCGGGACAGGGCGTCGAGCAGTACTTC. It yields the protein CASSYPGQGVEQYF.

This clonotype was picked up a small number of times. The V and J genes are TRBV25-1 and TRBJ2-7; D not resolved. CDR1 MGHDK and CDR2 SYGVNS come from the germline V gene. V was trimmed by 2 bases and J by 5 bases, leaving 13 bases between them. The CDR3 sequence is 14 residues long. The DNA of the CDR3 is TGTGCCAGCAGTGAAACAGACCTCATTGACGAGCAGTACTTC. Translation: CASSETDLIDEQYF.

V usage is TRBV20-1 and J usage is TRBJ2-1; TRBD2 agrees at 8 bases. Losses at the gene ends were 7 bases for V and 9 bases for J; bases not matched to a gene: 11. CDR1 is DFQATT, CDR2 SNEGSKA, per germline (reference sequence). This CDR3 has 13 residues. CDR3 sequence (DNA): TGCAGTGTAGTTCGAGCGGGAGTTAGTGAGCAGTTCTTC. It yields the protein CSVVRAGVSEQFF.

The genes are TRBV6-2 or TRBV6-3 and TRBJ2-7; perhaps TRBD2 as D (6 bases). The CDR3 is 14 amino acids. CDR1 and CDR2 from the germline V gene are MNHEY and SVGEGT. Trimming removed 8 bases at V and 3 bases at J, with 17 bases between. The CDR3 region is CASFAGGVHYEQYF. Here the CDR3 DNA reads TGTGCCAGCTTTGCGGGCGGGGTACACTACGAGCAGTACTTC.

Only a few counts were recorded for this clonotype. This CDR3 is CSVDGVNSRDTQYF. The CDR3, as DNA: TGCAGCGTTGATGGGGTGAATTCGAGAGATACGCAGTATTTT. V gene TRBV29-1 combines with J gene TRBJ2-3; D is unresolved. Germline loops: CDR1 SQVTM, CDR2 ANQGSEA. This CDR3 is 14 amino acids long. V lost 3 bases to trimming and J lost 5 bases, with 15 bases between them.

This clonotype was seen at least ten times. The chain couples TRBV27 to TRBJ2-7; 10 bases line up with TRBD1. Germline lookup yields CDR1 MNHEY and CDR2 SMNVEV (reference sequence). This CDR3 comprises 15 residues. Unmatched junction bases numbered 4, after V lost 1 base and J lost 4 bases. DNA of the CDR3: TGTGCCAGCAGTTTATTGGGACAGGGGTCTTACGAGCAGTACTTC. Encoded protein: CASSLLGQGSYEQYF.

The rearrangement uses TRBV20-1 and TRBJ1-4; D possibly corresponds to TRBD1 (5 bases). The germline gives CDR1 DFQATT, CDR2 SNEGSKA (reference sequence). The CDR3 is 14 residues long. Trimming cost V 6 bases and J 0 bases, with 11 bases left between them. CDR3 region: CSAERGATNEKLFF. In nucleotides, the CDR3 is TGCAGTGCAGAAAGGGGAGCAACTAATGAAAAACTGTTTTTT.

The J gene is TRBJ1-1, the V gene TRBV28; D gene ambiguous. Per germline, CDR1 MDHEN and CDR2 SYDVKM. CDR3 size: 13 residues. V lost 1 base and J lost 5, with 8 bases in between. CDR3 DNA: TGTGCCAGCAGTTTATTTGGCATAACTGAAGCTTTCTTT. Translated: CASSLFGITEAFF.

The chain has TRBV28 and TRBJ2-7, with 10 bases fitting TRBD2. Germline V gene data show CDR1 as MDHEN and CDR2 as SYDVKM. The length of the CDR3 is 15 residues. The ends lost 2 bases at V and 3 bases at J; junction bases unmatched: 4. The DNA of the CDR3 is TGTGCCAGCAGTTTACTCCTAGCGGGGGTCTACGAGCAGTACTTC. Protein: CASSLLLAGVYEQYF.

The V call is TRBV14, the J call TRBJ2-7, with D unclear. Trimming cost V 5 bases and J 0 bases, with 8 bases left between them. Per the germline V gene, CDR1 is SGHDN and CDR2 is FVKESK. CDR3 length: 13 residues. CDR3 DNA sequence: TGTGCCAGCAGCTATTTTAGCTCCTACGAGCAGTACTTC. Encoded protein: CASSYFSSYEQYF.

Only a few counts were recorded for this clonotype. The gene calls are TRBV4-1 and TRBJ2-7; D gene unclear. The germline CDR1 and CDR2 sequences are MGHRA and YSYEKL. Trimming pared 8 bases from V and 5 bases from J, leaving 10 bases between. This CDR3 contains 11 residues. This CDR3 is CASGSFDEQYF. CDR3 nucleotide sequence: TGCGCCAGCGGTAGTTTCGACGAGCAGTACTTC.

The chain is built from TRBV4-1 and TRBJ2-3; D not resolved. CDR1 is MGHRA, CDR2 YSYEKL, per germline. The CDR3 has 15 residues. V lost 0 bases to trimming and J lost 3 bases, with 10 bases between them. CDR3 sequence (DNA): TGCGCCAGCAGCCAAGATGCCAGGACGACAGATACGCAGTATTTT. Amino acids: CASSQDARTTDTQYF.

The V and J genes are TRBV27 and TRBJ1-1; D ambiguous. Germline CDR1 is MNHEY and CDR2 is SMNVEV (reference sequence). Trimming shortened V by 9 bases and J by 5 bases, and 10 bases separated the two germline ends. The CDR3 runs 11 residues. The CDR3 bases are TGTGCCAGTTTTCGGAGAACTGAAGCTTTCTTT. As protein: CASFRRTEAFF.

This chain joins TRBV6-5 and TRBJ1-4, with no clear D. V dropped 2 bases and J dropped 5 bases, with 15 bases sitting between them. Germline V gene lookup returns CDR1 MNHEY and CDR2 SVGAGI. The CDR3 runs 16 residues. CDR3 sequence: CASSYAVWAANEKLFF. In nucleotides, the CDR3 is TGTGCCAGCAGTTACGCGGTTTGGGCAGCAAATGAAAAACTGTTTTTT.

J is TRBJ2-6 and V is TRBV28; 10 bases are a match to TRBD1. CDR1 and CDR2 from the germline V gene are MDHEN and SYDVKM. The CDR3 is made up of 18 amino acids. With V trimmed by 2 bases and J by 3 bases, 7 bases remained unmatched. In nucleotides, the CDR3 is TGTGCCAGCAGTTTAGCGGGGACAGGGGATAGTGGGGCCAACGTCCTGACTTTC. Its translation: CASSLAGTGDSGANVLTF.

This clonotype was seen only a few times. This chain joins TRBV29-1 and TRBJ2-3, with 7 bases lining up with TRBD2. The V gene end was trimmed by 1 base and the J gene end by 11 bases; junction bases not matched to a gene: 6. This CDR3 has 12 amino acids. In germline, CDR1 is SQVTM, CDR2 ANQGSEA. The DNA for the CDR3 is TGCAGCGTTGAAGGGGCGGGAGACAGGCAGTATTTT. Protein product: CSVEGAGDRQYF.

This clonotype has just a few counts. The V and J genes are TRBV5-1 and TRBJ2-5, with D perhaps TRBD2 (6 bases). CDR1 and CDR2 (germline): SGHRS, YFSETQ. The V and J ends lost 6 bases and 2 bases respectively, with 14 bases between them. This CDR3 comprises 14 residues. CDR3 coding DNA: TGCGCCAGCACCGAGAGGAGGGGTCAAGAGACCCAGTACTTC. Protein product: CASTERRGQETQYF.

V usage is TRBV27 and J usage is TRBJ1-2, with 9 positions matching TRBD1. V dropped 3 bases and J dropped 2; count of bases not matched to a gene: 10. This CDR3 is 17 amino acids long. CDR1 and CDR2 from the germline V gene are MNHEY and SMNVEV (reference sequence). DNA of the CDR3: TGTGCCAGCAGTTTCTACGGACAGGGGCAAACCAACTATGGCTACACCTTC. Protein: CASSFYGQGQTNYGYTF.

Worth noting for this clonotype: Relative to the germline gene, one junction end is altered; a read error may explain this. The V call is TRBV7-3, the J call TRBJ2-7; no clear D gene. With the DNA end fitting TRBJ2-5 better, the J assignment may be wrong. This CDR3 region has 14 residues. Germline V lookup: CDR1 SGHTA, CDR2 FQGTGA. The CDR3 DNA sequence: TGCGCCAGCAGCTTGTCCGGCGACGAAGAGACCCAGTACTTC. This sequence encodes CASSLSGDEETQYF.

Only a few counts were recorded for this clonotype. The rearrangement joins TRBV3-1 to TRBJ1-1; D remains unclear. This CDR3 spans 14 amino acids. Trimming pared 1 base from V and 1 base from J, leaving 7 bases between. Looked up from germline, CDR1 is LGHDT and CDR2 is YNNKEL (reference sequence). The CDR3 region is CASSQVSTNTEAFF. CDR3 coding DNA: TGTGCCAGCAGCCAAGTGAGTACGAACACTGAAGCTTTCTTT.

This clonotype was recorded a few times. The J gene is TRBJ2-3, the V gene TRBV20-1, with D uncertain. V was pared by 5 bases and J by 5 bases, with 20 bases between. Germline CDR1 and CDR2: DFQATT and SNEGSKA (reference sequence). The CDR3 spans 15 residues. CDR3 protein: CSASYVSDPLDTQYF. CDR3 DNA sequence: TGCAGTGCTTCCTACGTGAGTGACCCCCTAGATACGCAGTATTTT.